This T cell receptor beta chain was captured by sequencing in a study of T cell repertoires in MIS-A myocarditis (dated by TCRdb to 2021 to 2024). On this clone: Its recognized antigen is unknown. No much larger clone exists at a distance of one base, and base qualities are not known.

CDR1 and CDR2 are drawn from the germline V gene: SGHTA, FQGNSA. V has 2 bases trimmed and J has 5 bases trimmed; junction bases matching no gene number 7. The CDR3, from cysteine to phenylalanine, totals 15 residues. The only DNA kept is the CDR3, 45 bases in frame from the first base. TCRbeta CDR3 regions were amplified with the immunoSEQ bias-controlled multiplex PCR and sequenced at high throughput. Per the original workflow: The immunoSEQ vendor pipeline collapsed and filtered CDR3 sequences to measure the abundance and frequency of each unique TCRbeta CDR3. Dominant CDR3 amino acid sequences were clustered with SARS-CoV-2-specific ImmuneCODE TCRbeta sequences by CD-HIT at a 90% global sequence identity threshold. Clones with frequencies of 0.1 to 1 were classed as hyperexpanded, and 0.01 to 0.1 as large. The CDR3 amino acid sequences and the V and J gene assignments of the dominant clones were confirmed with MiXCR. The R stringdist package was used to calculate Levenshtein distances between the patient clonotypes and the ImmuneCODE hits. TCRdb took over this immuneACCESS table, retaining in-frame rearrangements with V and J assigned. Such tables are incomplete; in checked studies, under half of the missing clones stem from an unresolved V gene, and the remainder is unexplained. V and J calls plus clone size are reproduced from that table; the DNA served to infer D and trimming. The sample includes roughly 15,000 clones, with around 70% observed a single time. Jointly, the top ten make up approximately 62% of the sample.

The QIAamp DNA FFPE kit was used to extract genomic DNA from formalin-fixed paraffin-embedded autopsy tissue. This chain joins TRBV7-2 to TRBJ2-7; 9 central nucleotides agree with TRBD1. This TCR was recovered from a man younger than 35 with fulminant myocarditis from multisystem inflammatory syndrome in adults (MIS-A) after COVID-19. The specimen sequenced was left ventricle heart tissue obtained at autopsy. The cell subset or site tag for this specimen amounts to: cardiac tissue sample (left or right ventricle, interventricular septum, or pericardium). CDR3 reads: CASSLWDRAPHEQYF. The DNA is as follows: TGTGCCAGCAGCTTATGGGACAGGGCCCCTCACGAGCAGTACTTC. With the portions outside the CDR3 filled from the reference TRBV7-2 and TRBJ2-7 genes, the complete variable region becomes GAGVSQSPSNKVTEKGKDVELRCDPISGHTALYWYRQSLGQGLEFLIYFQGNSAPDKSGLPSDRFSAERTGGSVSTLTIQRTQQEDSAVYLCASSLWDRAPHEQYFGPGTRLTVT.